This entry concerns a single T cell receptor (beta chain). This clone was seen once. This clone's antigen is unknown. The sample holds no much larger clone one base away, and base qualities are not on file. The germline V gene specifies SGHDT as CDR1 and YYEEEE as CDR2. CDR3 length: 15 amino acids, cysteine to phenylalanine. The only DNA kept is the CDR3, 45 bases in frame from the first base. V is clipped by 4 bases and J by 2 bases, and the sequence between their germline boundaries is 13 bases long. This record belongs to a study of cytomegalovirus exposure and HLA in healthy donors (dated by TCRdb to about 2017). Study-level background: The 500 to 800 repertoires of the first cohort and the 110 or so validation repertoires were produced on the same platform, according to a later analysis. The study aimed to test whether signatures of past pathogen exposure could be identified by cataloging public T cell receptors. Along with the roughly 670-subject first cohort, a separate validation cohort of over a hundred different subjects was used. To predict cytomegalovirus infection status, the study combined high-throughput TCR immunosequencing, statistical association of individual TCRs with disease status, and machine learning. Findings and caveats that apply to the study as a whole: A later analysis found that TCRs clustered in the first cohort also tended to co-occur in the 110 or so validation repertoires, with approximately 93% of cluster scores above 0. A later analysis lacked HLA typing for the validation cohort, so it scored co-occurrence in that cohort across all 110 or so repertoires. The study gave a list of about 160 TCR beta chains associated with cytomegalovirus. It was suggested by the authors that the approach could potentially be generalized to other disease states and immunological phenotypes. Most TCR sequences were seen in very few donors, while some public TCRs were found in many individuals. In vitro tests confirmed that a few of the cytomegalovirus-associated TCR beta chains recognize cytomegalovirus antigens. The classifier was reported to diagnose cytomegalovirus status with high specificity and sensitivity in both the original cohort and the validation cohort.

Separate from the approximately 700-subject first cohort, the validation cohort of about 110 subjects was the group to which the donors belonged. The library was built by means of the immunoSEQ multiplex PCR assay. The paper's data handling went like this. A statistical classification framework was built to diagnose cytomegalovirus status from the catalog of TCR beta chain sequences. In its TCRdb copy, this immuneACCESS table keeps in-frame sequences only and misses some clones. Where compared with another copy, unresolved V genes explain less than half of these, and the others have no known cause. The V and J calls and clone size were taken over from that table, and D and trimming were inferred from the DNA. The sample table lists about 120,000 clones, roughly nine tenths of them with a count of one. The ten largest account for 1.1% of the sample.

Sequences were obtained from PBMCs. The receptor's source is a woman aged 18-29 years in good health and CMV-seronegative. The rearranged segments are TRBV5-6 and TRBJ2-1, with a weak D call of TRBD1 (6 bases match). For the CDR3, the sequence is CASSEDRTPYNEQFF. The DNA sequence is as follows: TGTGCCAGCAGCGAAGACAGGACGCCCTACAATGAGCAGTTCTTC.